These 21 T cell receptor beta chains share one sample of origin, sequenced in a study of blood T cell repertoires in COVID-19. The table came from immunoSEQ multiplex PCR; TCRdb's copy has only in-frame clones and leaves some out. The profile shows some 99,000 clones, about 84% of them singletons. Sequencing was done on a sample of peripheral blood. The receptors come from a woman at least 80 years old with acute or convalescent COVID-19.

This sequence joins TRBV29-1 and TRBJ1-1; 7 bases are shared with TRBD1. The CDR3 totals 12 residues. In germline, CDR1 is SQVTM, CDR2 ANQGSEA. The trim removed 6 bases at V and 4 bases at J, leaving 5 bases unmatched. CDR3: CSVATGVTEAFF. The CDR3 DNA reads TGCAGCGTCGCAACAGGGGTCACTGAAGCTTTCTTT.

The rearrangement joins TRBV19 to TRBJ2-1; perhaps TRBD1 as D (5 bases). The V gene's germline CDR1 is LNHDA and CDR2 SQIVND (reference sequence). The CDR3 consists of 18 residues. Trimming shortened V by 4 bases and J by 0 bases, and 19 bases separated the two germline ends. CDR3 DNA sequence: TGTGCCAGTAGTACCCTGACCGGGCAGGGCTCCTCCTACAATGAGCAGTTCTTC. This encodes CASSTLTGQGSSYNEQFF.

The chain combines TRBV7-8 with TRBJ2-2, with 9 bases fitting TRBD2. CDR1 is SGHVS, CDR2 FQNEAQ, per germline. This CDR3 is built from 17 residues. V trimming: 2 bases; J trimming: 2 bases; junction bases outside the gene matches: 6. The CDR3: CASSLFAGGLNTGELFF. CDR3 DNA: TGTGCCAGCAGCTTATTTGCGGGGGGGCTCAACACCGGGGAGCTGTTTTTT.

The chain combines TRBV7-6 with TRBJ2-3, with TRBD2 identical over 13 bases. Germline V CDR1 and CDR2: SGHVS, FNYEAQ. V lost 4 bases, J lost 6 bases, and 16 bases stayed unmatched. The CDR3 totals 19 residues. The CDR3 DNA reads TGTGCCAGCAGCTCATCAGGAGAGGACACTAGCGGGGGGGCGGATACGCAGTATTTT. It is translated as CASSSSGEDTSGGADTQYF.

This sequence joins TRBV19 and TRBJ1-2, with TRBD1 identical over 8 bases. The CDR3 contains 14 residues. Germline trimming cut 4 bases from V and 2 bases from J; bases unmatched to any gene: 3. Germline loops: CDR1 LNHDA, CDR2 SQIVND (reference sequence). For the CDR3, the DNA is TGTGCCAGTAGTACAGGGGGCACAAACTATGGCTACACCTTC. Translated, it gives CASSTGGTNYGYTF.

This sequence joins TRBV7-2 and TRBJ1-2, with TRBD1 matching 10 bases. The germline CDR1 and CDR2 sequences are SGHTA and FQGNSA. CDR3 size: 15 residues. V was clipped by 4 bases and J by 3 bases; unmatched bases: 5. The CDR3 DNA follows: TGTGCCAGCAGCTGGAGGACAGGGGGAGACTATGGCTACACCTTC. Residues: CASSWRTGGDYGYTF.

The sample holds a few counts of this clone. V and J are TRBV28 and TRBJ1-2, with D unclear. V gave up 7 bases and J gave up 7 bases, with 13 bases separating them. The CDR3 spans 12 residues. Germline CDR1 reads MDHEN; CDR2 reads SYDVKM. The CDR3 protein is CASTELHLGYTF. The CDR3 bases are TGTGCCAGCACGGAGCTCCACCTTGGCTACACCTTC.

The chain uses TRBV5-1 and TRBJ1-4; 7 nucleotides align to TRBD1. CDR3 length: 16 residues. The V segment lost 4 bases and the J segment 0 bases; nucleotides outside the gene matches: 6. CDR1 and CDR2 from the germline V gene are SGHRS and YFSETQ. The CDR3 loop reads CASSPMDRTTNEKLFF. The DNA of the CDR3 is TGCGCCAGCAGCCCTATGGACAGGACAACTAATGAAAAACTGTTTTTT.

The V call is TRBV11-2, the J call TRBJ2-1; a weak D match, TRBD1 (6 bases). The CDR3 runs to 15 residues. Trimming took 5 bases from V and 0 from J, leaving 11 bases between them. Germline assignment: CDR1 SGHAT and CDR2 FQNNGV. The CDR3 loop is CASSPRTASYNEQFF. The CDR3 DNA sequence: TGTGCCAGCAGCCCAAGGACAGCCTCCTACAATGAGCAGTTCTTC.

This clone has a handful of counts. The chain combines TRBV10-2 with TRBJ1-2; possibly TRBD1 for D (6 bases). Deletions cut 7 bases from V and 4 bases from J, with 13 bases between. This CDR3 contains 13 residues. Germline values: CDR1 WSHSY, CDR2 SAAADI. The CDR3 here is CASTRDTRYGYTF. CDR3 in DNA: TGCGCCAGCACCCGGGACACCCGCTATGGCTACACCTTC.

This rearrangement joins TRBV19 to TRBJ1-4; D is unresolved. The length of the CDR3 is 14 residues. From germline, CDR1 is LNHDA and CDR2 SQIVND (reference sequence). Trimming removed 10 bases from V and 8 bases from J, with 20 bases in between. The CDR3 is CATRAAGHREKLFF. The DNA of the CDR3 is TGTGCCACCCGGGCGGCGGGCCATAGAGAAAAACTGTTTTTT.

The CDR3 protein is CASSLTSSGRYNEQFF. The CDR3 DNA sequence: TGTGCCAGCAGCTTAACGTCTAGCGGGAGATACAATGAGCAGTTCTTC. The chain uses TRBV7-2 and TRBJ2-1, with 10 positions matching TRBD2. Unmatched junction bases numbered 5, after V lost 2 bases and J lost 4 bases. The CDR3 spans 16 residues. Germline V gives CDR1 SGHTA, CDR2 FQGNSA.

The chain is built from TRBV18 and TRBJ1-1; 7 bases fit TRBD1. The CDR3 runs 16 residues. The V gene end was trimmed by 1 base and the J gene end by 4 bases; junction bases not matched to a gene: 9. CDR1 KGHSH and CDR2 LQKENI come from the germline V gene. In DNA, the CDR3 is TGTGCCAGCTCACCACAAGGGGTGACAGGGACCACTGAAGCTTTCTTT. Translation: CASSPQGVTGTTEAFF.

The chain couples TRBV3-1 (or the pseudogene TRBV3-2) to TRBJ1-2; a possible D gene is TRBD1 (5 bases). The CDR3 totals 14 residues. The ends were cut back, 2 bases at V and 0 bases at J, with 7 bases in the middle. CDR1 LGHDT and CDR2 YNNKEL come from the germline V gene (reference sequence). The CDR3 spells CASSQLTANYGYTF. The CDR3, as DNA: TGTGCCAGCAGCCAACTGACAGCTAACTATGGCTACACCTTC.

The V gene is TRBV3-1 (or the pseudogene TRBV3-2), the J gene TRBJ1-6; D not certain. Germline CDR1 is LGHDT and CDR2 is YNNKEL (reference sequence). Trimming removed 1 base from V and 8 bases from J, with 6 bases in between. The length of the CDR3 is 13 residues. CDR3 DNA sequence: TGTGCCAGCAGCCAAGTTCGGGATTCACCCCTCCACTTT. It codes for CASSQVRDSPLHF.

The rearrangement uses TRBV10-2 and TRBJ2-1; possible D gene TRBD1, 6 bases. V shed 6 bases and J shed 5 bases, with 11 bases lying between them. The CDR3 is made up of 13 amino acids. Germline values: CDR1 WSHSY, CDR2 SAAADI. The chain's CDR3 is CASRRGKDNEQFF. Written as DNA, the CDR3 is TGCGCCAGCAGGAGGGGGAAGGACAATGAGCAGTTCTTC.

The count of this clone is one. The chain carries TRBV19 and TRBJ1-5; TRBD1 aligns across 8 bases. The CDR3 is made up of 14 amino acids. The ends lost 3 bases at V and 4 bases at J; junction bases unmatched: 2. Germline V lookup: CDR1 LNHDA, CDR2 SQIVND (reference sequence). CDR3 protein: CASSIRTGNQPQHF. In nucleotides, the CDR3 is TGTGCCAGTAGTATTCGGACAGGGAATCAGCCCCAGCATTTT. The full variable domain, with the rest looked up from reference TRBV19 and TRBJ1-5, is DGGITQSPKYLFRKEGQNVTLSCEQNLNHDAMYWYRQDPGQGLRLIYYSQIVNDFQKGDIAEGYSVSREKKESFPLTVTSAQKNPTAFYLCASSIRTGNQPQHFGDGTRLSIL.

The V gene is TRBV5-1, the J gene TRBJ2-5; D is possibly TRBD2 (6 bases). V was shortened by 2 bases and J by 2 bases, with 13 bases between the two germline ends. This CDR3 region has 15 residues. CDR1 and CDR2 from the germline V gene are SGHRS and YFSETQ. In DNA form, the CDR3 reads TGCGCCAGCAGCTTTTCGGGGGTCGGTCAAGAGACCCAGTACTTC. Protein product: CASSFSGVGQETQYF.

The V gene is TRBV5-1, the J gene TRBJ2-2; D may be TRBD1 (6 bases). V was pared by 1 base and J by 4 bases, with 20 bases between. Germline V gene data show CDR1 as SGHRS and CDR2 as YFSETQ. The CDR3 is 18 amino acids. CDR3 amino acids: CASSLLGKQGGGTGELFF. CDR3 sequence (DNA): TGCGCCAGCAGCTTGCTGGGGAAACAGGGTGGAGGCACCGGGGAGCTGTTTTTT.

The chain is built from TRBV5-4 and TRBJ2-3; no definite D call. Germline V CDR1 and CDR2: SGHNT, YYREEE (reference sequence). The CDR3 extends over 12 amino acids. V was pared by 1 base and J by 3 bases, with 3 bases between. The CDR3 here is CASSLLTDTQYF. The DNA for the CDR3 is TGTGCCAGCAGCTTGCTGACAGATACGCAGTATTTT. Based on the CDR3 plus reference TRBV5-4 and TRBJ2-3, the full variable domain is ETGVTQSPTHLIKTRGQQVTLRCSSQSGHNTVSWYQQALGQGPQFIFQYYREEENGRGNFPPRFSGLQFPNYSSELNVNALELDDSALYLCASSLLTDTQYFGPGTRLTVL.

This clone was picked up a small number of times. V usage is TRBV28 and J usage is TRBJ1-1; no clear D gene. CDR1 and CDR2 from the germline V gene are MDHEN and SYDVKM. The V end was cut by 1 base, the J end by 1 base, with 13 bases between. CDR3 length equals 16 residues. CDR3 residues: CASSLYGRASNTEAFF. Here the CDR3 DNA reads TGTGCCAGCAGTTTATATGGGAGGGCCTCGAACACTGAAGCTTTCTTT. Full variable domain (rest looked up from reference TRBV28 and TRBJ1-1): DVKVTQSSRYLVKRTGEKVFLECVQDMDHENMFWYRQDPGLGLRLIYFSYDVKMKEKGDIPEGYSVSREKKERFSLILESASTNQTSMYLCASSLYGRASNTEAFFGQGTRLTVV.